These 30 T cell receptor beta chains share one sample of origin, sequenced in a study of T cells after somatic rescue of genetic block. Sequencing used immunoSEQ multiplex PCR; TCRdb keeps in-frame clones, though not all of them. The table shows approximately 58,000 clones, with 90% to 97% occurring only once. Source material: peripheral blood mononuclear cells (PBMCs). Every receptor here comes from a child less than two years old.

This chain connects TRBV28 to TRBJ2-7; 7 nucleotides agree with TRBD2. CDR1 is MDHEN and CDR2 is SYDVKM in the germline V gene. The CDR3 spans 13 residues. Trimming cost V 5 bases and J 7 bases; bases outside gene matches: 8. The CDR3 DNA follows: TGTGCCAGCAGTCGCGGACTAGTGGGGGAGCAGTACTTC. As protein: CASSRGLVGEQYF.

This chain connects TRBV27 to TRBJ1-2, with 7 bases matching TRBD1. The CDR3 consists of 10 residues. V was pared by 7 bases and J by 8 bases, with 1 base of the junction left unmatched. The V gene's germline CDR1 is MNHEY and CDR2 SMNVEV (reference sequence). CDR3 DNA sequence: TGTGCCAGCATCAGGGGGGGCTACACCTTC. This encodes CASIRGGYTF.

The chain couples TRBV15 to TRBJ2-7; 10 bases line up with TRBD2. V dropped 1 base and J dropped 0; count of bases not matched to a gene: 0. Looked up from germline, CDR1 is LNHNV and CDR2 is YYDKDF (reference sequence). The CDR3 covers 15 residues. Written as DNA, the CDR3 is TGTGCCACCAGCAGAGGGACTAGCGGCTCCTACGAGCAGTACTTC. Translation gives CATSRGTSGSYEQYF.

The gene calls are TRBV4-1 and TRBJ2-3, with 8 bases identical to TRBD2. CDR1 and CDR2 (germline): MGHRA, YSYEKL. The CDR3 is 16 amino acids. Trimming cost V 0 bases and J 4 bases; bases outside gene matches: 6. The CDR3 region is CASSQEVRGGPDTQYF. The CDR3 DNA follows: TGCGCCAGCAGCCAAGAGGTTCGGGGGGGCCCAGATACGCAGTATTTT.

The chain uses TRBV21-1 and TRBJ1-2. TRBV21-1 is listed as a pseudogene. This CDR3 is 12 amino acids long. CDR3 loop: CASSKDNYGYTF. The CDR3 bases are TGTGCCAGCAGCAAAGACAACTATGGCTACACCTTC.

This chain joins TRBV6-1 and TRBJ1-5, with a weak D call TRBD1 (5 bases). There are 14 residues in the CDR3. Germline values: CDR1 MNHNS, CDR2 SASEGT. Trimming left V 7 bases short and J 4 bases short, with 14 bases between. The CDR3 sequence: CASNEGVRNQPQHF. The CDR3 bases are TGTGCCAGCAACGAAGGGGTCCGGAATCAGCCCCAGCATTTT.

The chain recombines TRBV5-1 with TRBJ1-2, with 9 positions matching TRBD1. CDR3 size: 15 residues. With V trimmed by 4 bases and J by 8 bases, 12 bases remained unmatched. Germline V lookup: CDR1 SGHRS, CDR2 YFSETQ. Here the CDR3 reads CASSPGQGYPIGYTF. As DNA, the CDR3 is TGCGCCAGCAGCCCAGGACAGGGGTACCCTATCGGCTACACCTTC. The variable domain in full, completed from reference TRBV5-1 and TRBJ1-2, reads KAGVTQTPRYLIKTRGQQVTLSCSPISGHRSVSWYQQTPGQGLQFLFEYFSETQRNKGNFPGRFSGRQFSNSRSEMNVSTLELGDSALYLCASSPGQGYPIGYTFGSGTRLTVV.

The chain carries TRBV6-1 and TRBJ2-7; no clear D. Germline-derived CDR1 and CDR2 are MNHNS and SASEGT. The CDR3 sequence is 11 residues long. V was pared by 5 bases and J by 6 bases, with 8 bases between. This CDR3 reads CASSYPSEQYF. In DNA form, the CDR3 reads TGTGCCAGCAGTTACCCATCCGAGCAGTACTTC.

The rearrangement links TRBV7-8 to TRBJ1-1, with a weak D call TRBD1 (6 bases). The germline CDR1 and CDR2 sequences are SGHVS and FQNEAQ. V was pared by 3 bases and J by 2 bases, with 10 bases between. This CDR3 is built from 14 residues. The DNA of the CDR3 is TGTGCCAGCAGCTTGGTAGGGGGAAACACTGAAGCTTTCTTT. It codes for CASSLVGGNTEAFF.

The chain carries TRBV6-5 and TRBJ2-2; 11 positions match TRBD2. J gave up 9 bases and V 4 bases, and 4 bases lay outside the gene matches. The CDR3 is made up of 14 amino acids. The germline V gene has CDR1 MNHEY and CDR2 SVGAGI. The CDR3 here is CASSLGLAARELFF. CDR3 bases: TGTGCCAGCAGTTTGGGACTAGCGGCCCGGGAGCTGTTTTTT.

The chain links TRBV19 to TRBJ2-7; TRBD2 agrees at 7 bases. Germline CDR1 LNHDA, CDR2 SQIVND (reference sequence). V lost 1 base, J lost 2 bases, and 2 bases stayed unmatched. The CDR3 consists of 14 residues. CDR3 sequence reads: CASSIAGGTYEQYF. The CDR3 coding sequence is TGTGCCAGTAGTATAGCGGGAGGAACCTACGAGCAGTACTTC.

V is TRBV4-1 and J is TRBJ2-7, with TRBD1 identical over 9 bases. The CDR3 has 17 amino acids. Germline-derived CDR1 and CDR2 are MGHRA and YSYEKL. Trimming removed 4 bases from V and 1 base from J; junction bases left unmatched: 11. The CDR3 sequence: CASSLKAGQGSSYEQYF. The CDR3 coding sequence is TGCGCCAGCAGCCTCAAAGCGGGACAGGGCTCTTCCTACGAGCAGTACTTC.

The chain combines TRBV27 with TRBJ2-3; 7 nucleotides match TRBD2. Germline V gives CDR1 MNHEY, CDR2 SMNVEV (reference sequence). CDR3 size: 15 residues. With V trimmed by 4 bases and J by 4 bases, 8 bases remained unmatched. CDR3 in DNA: TGTGCCAGCAGTTCTAGGACTAGAACCGCAGATACGCAGTATTTT. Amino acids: CASSSRTRTADTQYF.

CDR3 sequence reads: CASSYYRGGSPLHF. For the CDR3, the DNA is TGTGCCAGCAGTTACTACAGGGGGGGTTCACCCCTCCACTTT. This chain links TRBV6-5 with TRBJ1-6, with 8 positions matching TRBD1. The germline gives CDR1 MNHEY, CDR2 SVGAGI. Losses at the gene ends were 1 base for V and 9 bases for J; bases not matched to a gene: 2. The CDR3 runs to 14 residues.

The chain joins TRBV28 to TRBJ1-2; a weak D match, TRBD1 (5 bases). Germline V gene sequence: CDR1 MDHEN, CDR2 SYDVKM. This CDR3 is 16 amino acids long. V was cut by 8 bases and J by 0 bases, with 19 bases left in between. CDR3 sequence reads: CASGLSRGVPNYGYTF. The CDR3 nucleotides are TGTGCCAGCGGGCTCTCCCGGGGGGTCCCTAACTATGGCTACACCTTC.

CDR3 bases: TGTGCCAGCAGCTGGACTAGCGGGAGTGAGCAGTTCTTC. It specifies CASSWTSGSEQFF. The V and J genes are TRBV7-2 and TRBJ2-1, with TRBD2 identical over 13 bases. Germline V gene lookup returns CDR1 SGHTA and CDR2 FQGNSA. The trim removed 4 bases at V and 9 bases at J, leaving 0 bases unmatched. The length of the CDR3 is 13 residues.

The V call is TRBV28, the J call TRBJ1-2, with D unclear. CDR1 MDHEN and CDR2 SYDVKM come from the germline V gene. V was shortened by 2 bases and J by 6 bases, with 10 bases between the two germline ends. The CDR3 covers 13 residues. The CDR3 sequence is CASSLRGSDGYTF. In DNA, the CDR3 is TGTGCCAGCAGTTTAAGAGGTTCGGATGGCTACACCTTC.

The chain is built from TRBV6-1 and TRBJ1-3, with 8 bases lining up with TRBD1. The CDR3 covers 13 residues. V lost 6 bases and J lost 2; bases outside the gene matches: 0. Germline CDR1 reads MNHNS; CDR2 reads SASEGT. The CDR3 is CASRQGAGNTIYF. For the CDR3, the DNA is TGTGCCAGCAGACAGGGGGCTGGAAACACCATATATTTT.

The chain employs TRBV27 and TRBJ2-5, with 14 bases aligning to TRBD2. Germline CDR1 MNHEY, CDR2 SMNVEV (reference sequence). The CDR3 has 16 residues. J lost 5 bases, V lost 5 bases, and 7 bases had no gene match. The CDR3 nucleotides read TGTGCCAGCAGTACCGCGGGACTAGCGGGAGTGGAGACCCAGTACTTC. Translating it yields CASSTAGLAGVETQYF.

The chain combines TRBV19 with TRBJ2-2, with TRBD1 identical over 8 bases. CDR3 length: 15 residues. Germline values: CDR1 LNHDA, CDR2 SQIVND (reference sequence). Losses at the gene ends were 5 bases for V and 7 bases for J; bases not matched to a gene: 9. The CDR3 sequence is CASSLDRAGIGELFF. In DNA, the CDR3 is TGTGCCAGTAGTTTGGACAGGGCGGGAATCGGGGAGCTGTTTTTT.

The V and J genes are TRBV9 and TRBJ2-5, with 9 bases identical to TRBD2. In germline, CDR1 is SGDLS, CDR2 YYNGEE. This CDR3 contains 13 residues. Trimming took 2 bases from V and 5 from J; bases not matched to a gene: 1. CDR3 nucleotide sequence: TGTGCCAGCAGCGTTACTAGCGGGGAGACCCAGTACTTC. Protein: CASSVTSGETQYF.

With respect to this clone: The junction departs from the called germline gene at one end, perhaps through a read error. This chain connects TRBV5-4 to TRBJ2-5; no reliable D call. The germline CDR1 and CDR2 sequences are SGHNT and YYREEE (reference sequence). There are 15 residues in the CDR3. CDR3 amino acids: CASSQDRRAQETQYF. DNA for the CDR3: TGCGCCAGCAGCCAAGATCGCCGGGCTCAAGAGACCCAGTACTTC.

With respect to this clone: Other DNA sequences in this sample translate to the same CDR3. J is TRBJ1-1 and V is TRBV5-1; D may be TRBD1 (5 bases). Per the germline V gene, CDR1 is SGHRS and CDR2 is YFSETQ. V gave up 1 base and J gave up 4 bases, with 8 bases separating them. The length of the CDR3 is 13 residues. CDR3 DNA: TGCGCCAGCAGCTTGTCTGGGGCCACTGAAGCTTTCTTT. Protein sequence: CASSLSGATEAFF.

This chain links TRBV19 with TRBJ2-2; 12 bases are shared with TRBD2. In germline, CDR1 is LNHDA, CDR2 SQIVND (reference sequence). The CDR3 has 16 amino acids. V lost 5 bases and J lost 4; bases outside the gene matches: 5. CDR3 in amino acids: CASSGTSGRLTGELFF. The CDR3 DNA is TGTGCCAGTAGTGGGACTAGCGGGCGCCTCACCGGGGAGCTGTTTTTT.

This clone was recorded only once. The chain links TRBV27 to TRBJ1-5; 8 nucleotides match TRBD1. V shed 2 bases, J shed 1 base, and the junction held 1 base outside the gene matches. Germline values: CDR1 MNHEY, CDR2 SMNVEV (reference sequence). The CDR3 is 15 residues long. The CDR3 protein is CASSLTGGSNQPQHF. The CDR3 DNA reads TGTGCCAGCAGTTTAACAGGGGGAAGCAATCAGCCCCAGCATTTT.

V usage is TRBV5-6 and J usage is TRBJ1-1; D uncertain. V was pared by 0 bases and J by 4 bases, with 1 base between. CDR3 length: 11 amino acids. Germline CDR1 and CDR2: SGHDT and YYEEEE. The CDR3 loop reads CASSLGTEAFF. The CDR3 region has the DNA TGTGCCAGCAGCTTGGGCACTGAAGCTTTCTTT. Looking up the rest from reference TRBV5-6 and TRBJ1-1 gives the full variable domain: DAGVTQSPTHLIKTRGQQVTLRCSPKSGHDTVSWYQQALGQGPQFIFQYYEEEERQRGNFPDRFSGHQFPNYSSELNVNALLLGDSALYLCASSLGTEAFFGQGTRLTVV.

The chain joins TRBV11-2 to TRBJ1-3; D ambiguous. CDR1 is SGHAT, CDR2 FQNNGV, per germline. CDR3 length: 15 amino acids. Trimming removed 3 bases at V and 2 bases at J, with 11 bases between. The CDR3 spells CASSLGSLPGNTIYF. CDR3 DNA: TGTGCCAGCAGCTTGGGATCTTTACCTGGAAACACCATATATTTT.

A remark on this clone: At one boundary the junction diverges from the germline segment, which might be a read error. DNA of the CDR3: TGCGCCAGCAGTTACTCCAGGCCACCCTACGAGCAGCACTTC. Residues: CASSYSRPPYEQHF. The genes are TRBV4-1 and TRBJ2-7; D not resolved. The germline CDR1 and CDR2 sequences are MGHRA and YSYEKL. The CDR3 sequence is 14 residues long.

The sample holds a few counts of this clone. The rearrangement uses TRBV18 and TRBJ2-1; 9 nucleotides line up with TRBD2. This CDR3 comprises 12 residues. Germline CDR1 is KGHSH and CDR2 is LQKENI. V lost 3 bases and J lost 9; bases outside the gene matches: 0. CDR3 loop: CASSPSGSEQFF. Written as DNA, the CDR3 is TGTGCCAGCTCACCTAGCGGGAGTGAGCAGTTCTTC. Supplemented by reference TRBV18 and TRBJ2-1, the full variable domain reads NAGVMQNPRHLVRRRGQEARLRCSPMKGHSHVYWYRQLPEEGLKFMVYLQKENIIDESGMPKERFSAEFPKEGPSILRIQQVVRGDSAAYFCASSPSGSEQFFGPGTRLTVL.

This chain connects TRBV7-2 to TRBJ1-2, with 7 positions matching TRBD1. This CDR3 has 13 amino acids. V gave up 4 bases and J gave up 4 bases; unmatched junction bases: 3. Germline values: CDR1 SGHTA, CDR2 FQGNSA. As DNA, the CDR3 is TGTGCCAGCAGCTCCTCAGGGGGCTATGGCTACACCTTC. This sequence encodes CASSSSGGYGYTF.